This T cell receptor beta chain appears in the sequencing data of a study of T cell clones after liver transplantation (dated by TCRdb to the late 2010s). For the wider study: The samples were obtained from ITN030ST, a randomized trial that attempted immunosuppression withdrawal within 2 years after liver transplantation. Donor-reactive T cell clones were identified using TCRbeta sequencing after a pre-transplant mixed lymphocyte reaction and were then followed in post-transplant blood. As an antigen-independent comparator for the donor-reactive sequences, third party-reactive TCRbeta sequences from pre-transplant MLRs were identified as well. Of the 8 liver transplant recipients making up the studied cohort, 3 were classified as tolerant and 5 as non-tolerant. Tolerance was defined as complete withdrawal of immunosuppression for at least one year without a rise in liver enzymes beyond twice the upper limit of normal. Blood samples were collected pre-transplant, pre-randomization before withdrawal, and post-randomization after either full withdrawal or failed withdrawal. The subjects received no induction therapy and were kept on standard immunosuppression until randomization at 12-24 months post-transplant. Three of the eight recipients were HCV-positive; the others were transplanted for non-autoimmune, non-viral indications. What the research found in general, with its limitations: The conclusions were preliminary, being limited by small, heterogeneous patient numbers and by non-standardized post-transplant time points. A greater decline was seen for donor-reactive sequences than for third party-reactive sequences, suggesting partial antigen-specific deletion unrelated to withdrawal success. In most of the 8 subjects, regardless of tolerance or HCV status, circulating donor-reactive CD4 TCRbeta sequences dropped significantly post-transplant. Because no allograft tissue specimens were available, donor-reactive T cells may have migrated into the graft instead of being deleted. After accounting for repertoire turnover, donor-reactive detection was significantly reduced in 7 of 8 subjects for CD4 and 8 of 8 for CD8. Low numbers of available donor cells limited the measurable donor-reactive repertoire in a couple of subjects.

Trimming takes 0 bases from V and 4 bases from J, and the germline ends sit 22 bases apart. The CDR3 measures 18 amino acids from cysteine to phenylalanine. Only CDR3 DNA is held: 54 bases, read in frame from base 1. The germline V gene supplies CDR1 LGHNA and CDR2 YNFKEQ. Unstimulated PBMCs, after thawing, were stained for CD3, CD4 and CD8 and then FACS-sorted into CD3+CD4+ and CD3+CD8+ populations. All 8 studied subjects were randomized to immunosuppression withdrawal. The Qiagen DNeasy Blood and Tissue Kit was used for isolation of genomic DNA. High-throughput TCRbeta CDR3 sequencing of frozen genomic DNA was performed by immunoSEQ, with PCR amplification, mapping, bias correction and internal controls included. In the original analysis: Productive rearrangements were retained, and unique TCRbeta sequences were defined by the CDR3 nucleotide sequence together with the V and J gene. For a sequence to be called donor-reactive, it needed a frequency of at least 0.01% and at least 5-fold expansion in CFSE-low cells compared with unstimulated pre-transplant cells. Per-subject minimum frequency thresholds, based on the lowest-template unstimulated sample, ensured at least 90% detection power. Jensen-Shannon divergence between the top 1000 TCRbeta sequences post- versus pre-transplant served as the measure of repertoire turnover. Changes in detection of donor-reactive sequences were assessed with two-sided Fisher's exact tests. TCRdb re-hosts the immuneACCESS table, in-frame sequences only. Its copies lack some clones; in the studies checked, an unresolved V gene accounts for under half of them, and the cause for the rest is not known. V and J calls and clone size are as listed in that table; D and trimming were resolved from the DNA. The sample table contains 75,000 to 95,000 clones; only one count was recorded for approximately 82% of them. Jointly, the top ten make up less than 3% of the sample.

Comment on this clone: The antigen it recognizes is unknown. No quality values exist for individual bases; no much larger clone is one base distant.

This specimen was CD4+ T cells from blood, taken at the 22-month timepoint. This clonotype was obtained from a human patient who received a liver transplant. Following a transplant, a fraction of the T cells may be traceable to the graft donor. This receptor chain uses TRBV4-2 and TRBJ2-7; a weak D assignment points to TRBD1 (6 bases agree). The DNA reads as follows: TGTGCCAGCAGCCAAGATGTAAGCGATACAGGGACCAATTACGAGCAGTACTTC. Its protein is CASSQDVSDTGTNYEQYF.